The sequence of this T cell receptor (beta chain) was determined in a study of blood T cell repertoires in COVID-19. Participants spanned ages about 18 to 100 years and resided in about two dozen US areas. Symptom resolution, clearance, or two negative PCRs marked donors in Cohort 3 as recovered. Deletions cut 1 base from V and 3 bases from J, with 7 bases between. CDR1 is SGDLS and CDR2 is YYNGEE in the germline V gene. The CDR3 is 13 amino acids. Authors' analysis steps: For nucleated cells, counts were estimated from reference gene primer amplification. TCRdb's copy holds only in-frame clones and misses some; the assay was immunoSEQ multiplex PCR. V, J and clone size derive from that table, while D and trimming were established from the DNA sequence. The sample holds a few hundred thousand clones; roughly 86% are singletons and the top ten take approximately 1.2%.

The sequence was collected from a young man who had recovered from COVID-19. Sequenced sample: PBMCs or T cells enriched from blood (not recorded which). The chain is built from TRBV9 and TRBJ1-2; D not certain. DNA of the CDR3: TGTGCCAGCAGCGTAACGGTCGACTATGGCTACACCTTC. As protein: CASSVTVDYGYTF.